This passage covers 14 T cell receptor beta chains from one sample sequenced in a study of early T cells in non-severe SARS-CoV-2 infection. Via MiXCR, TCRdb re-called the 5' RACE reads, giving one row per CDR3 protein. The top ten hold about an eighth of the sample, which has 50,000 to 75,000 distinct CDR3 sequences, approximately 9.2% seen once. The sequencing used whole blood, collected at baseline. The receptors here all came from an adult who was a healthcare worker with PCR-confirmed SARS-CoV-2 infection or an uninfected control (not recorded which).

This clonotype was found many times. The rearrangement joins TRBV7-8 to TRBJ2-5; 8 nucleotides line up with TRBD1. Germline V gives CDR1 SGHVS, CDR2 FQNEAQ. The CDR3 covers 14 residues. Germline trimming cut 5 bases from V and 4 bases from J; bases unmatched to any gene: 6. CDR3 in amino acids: CASSPGQGRETQYF. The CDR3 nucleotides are TGTGCCAGCAGCCCCGGACAGGGACGAGAGACCCAGTACTTC.

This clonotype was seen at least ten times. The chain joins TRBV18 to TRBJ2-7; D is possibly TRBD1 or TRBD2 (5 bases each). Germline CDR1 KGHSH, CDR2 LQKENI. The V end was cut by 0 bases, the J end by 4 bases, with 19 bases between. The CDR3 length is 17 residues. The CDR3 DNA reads TGTGCCAGCTCACCACCGGCGGGTCGGCAGGGTCAATACGAGCAGTACTTC. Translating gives CASSPPAGRQGQYEQYF.

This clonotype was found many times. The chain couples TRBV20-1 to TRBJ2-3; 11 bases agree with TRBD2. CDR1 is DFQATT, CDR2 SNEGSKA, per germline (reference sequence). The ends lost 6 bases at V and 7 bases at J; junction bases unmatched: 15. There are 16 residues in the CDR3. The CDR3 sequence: CSAQSVAGGPLHTQYF. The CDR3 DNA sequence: TGCAGTGCACAATCCGTAGCGGGAGGGCCGCTCCATACGCAGTATTTT.

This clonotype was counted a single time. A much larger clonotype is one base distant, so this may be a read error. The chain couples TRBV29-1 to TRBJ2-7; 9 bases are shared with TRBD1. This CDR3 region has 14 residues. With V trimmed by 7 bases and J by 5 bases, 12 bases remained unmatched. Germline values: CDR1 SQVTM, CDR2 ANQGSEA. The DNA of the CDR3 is TGCAGCGCCACCGACAGGGGGGATCGCCACGAGCAGTACTTC. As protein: CSATDRGDRHEQYF.

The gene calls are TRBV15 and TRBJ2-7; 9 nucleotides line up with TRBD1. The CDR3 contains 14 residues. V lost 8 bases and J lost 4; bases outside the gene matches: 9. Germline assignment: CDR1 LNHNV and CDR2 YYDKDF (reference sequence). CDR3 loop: CATRTGVKDYEQYF. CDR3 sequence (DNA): TGTGCCACCCGGACAGGGGTCAAGGATTACGAGCAGTACTTC.

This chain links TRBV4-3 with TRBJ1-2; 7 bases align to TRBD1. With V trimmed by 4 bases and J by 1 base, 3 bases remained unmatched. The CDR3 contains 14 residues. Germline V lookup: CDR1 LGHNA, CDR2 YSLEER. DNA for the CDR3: TGCGCCAGCAGCCCTGGGACAGTTAACTATGGCTACACCTTC. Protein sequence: CASSPGTVNYGYTF.

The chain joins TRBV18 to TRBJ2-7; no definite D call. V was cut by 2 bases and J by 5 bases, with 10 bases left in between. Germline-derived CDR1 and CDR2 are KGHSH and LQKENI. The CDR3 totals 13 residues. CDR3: CASSPGLEDEQYF. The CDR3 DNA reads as TGTGCCAGCTCACCAGGGTTAGAGGACGAGCAGTACTTC.

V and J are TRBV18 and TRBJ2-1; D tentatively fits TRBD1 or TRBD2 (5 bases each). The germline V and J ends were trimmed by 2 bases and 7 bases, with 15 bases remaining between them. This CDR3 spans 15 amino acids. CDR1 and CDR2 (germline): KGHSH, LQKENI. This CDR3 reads CASSPYGGELNEQFF. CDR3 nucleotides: TGTGCCAGCTCACCATATGGGGGAGAGCTTAATGAGCAGTTCTTC.

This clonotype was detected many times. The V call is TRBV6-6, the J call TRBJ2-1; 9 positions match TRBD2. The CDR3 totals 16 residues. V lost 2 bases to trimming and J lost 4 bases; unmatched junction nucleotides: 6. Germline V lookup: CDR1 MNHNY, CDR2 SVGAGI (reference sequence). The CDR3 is CASSYQAAGGYNEQFF. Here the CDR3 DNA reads TGTGCCAGCAGTTACCAGGCAGCGGGAGGTTACAATGAGCAGTTCTTC.

The CDR3 loop reads CASSIDRGGHEQYF. In DNA form, the CDR3 reads TGCGCCAGCAGCATCGACAGGGGAGGGCACGAGCAGTACTTC. V gene TRBV5-1 combines with J gene TRBJ2-7; weak D call: TRBD1 (8 bases). CDR1 is SGHRS, CDR2 YFSETQ, per germline. Trimming stripped 4 bases from V and 5 bases from J, with 16 bases between. This CDR3 has 14 amino acids.

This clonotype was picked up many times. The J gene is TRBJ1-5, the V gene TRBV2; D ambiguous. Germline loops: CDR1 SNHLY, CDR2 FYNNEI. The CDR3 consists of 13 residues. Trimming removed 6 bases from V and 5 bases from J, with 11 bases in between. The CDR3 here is CASRLTTDQPQHF. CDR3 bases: TGTGCCAGCAGACTTACGACGGATCAGCCCCAGCATTTT.

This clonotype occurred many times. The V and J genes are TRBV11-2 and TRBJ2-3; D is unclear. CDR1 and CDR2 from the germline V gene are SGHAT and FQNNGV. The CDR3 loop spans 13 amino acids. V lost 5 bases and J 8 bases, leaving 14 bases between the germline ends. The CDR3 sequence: CASSPARSFTQYF. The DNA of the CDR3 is TGTGCCAGCAGCCCCGCGAGGAGCTTTACGCAGTATTTT. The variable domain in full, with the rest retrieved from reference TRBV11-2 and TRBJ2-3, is EAGVAQSPRYKIIEKRQSVAFWCNPISGHATLYWYQQILGQGPKLLIQFQNNGVVDDSQLPKDRFSAERLKGVDSTLKIQPAKLEDSAVYLCASSPARSFTQYFGPGTRLTVL.

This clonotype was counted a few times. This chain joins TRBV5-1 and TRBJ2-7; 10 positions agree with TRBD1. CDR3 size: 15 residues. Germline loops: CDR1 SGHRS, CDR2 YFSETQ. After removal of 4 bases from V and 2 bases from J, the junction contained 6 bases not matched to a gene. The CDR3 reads CASSRTGGAPYEQYF. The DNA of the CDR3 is TGCGCCAGCAGCAGGACAGGGGGGGCCCCCTACGAGCAGTACTTC. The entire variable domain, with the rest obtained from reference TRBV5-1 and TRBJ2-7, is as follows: KAGVTQTPRYLIKTRGQQVTLSCSPISGHRSVSWYQQTPGQGLQFLFEYFSETQRNKGNFPGRFSGRQFSNSRSEMNVSTLELGDSALYLCASSRTGGAPYEQYFGPGTRLTVT.

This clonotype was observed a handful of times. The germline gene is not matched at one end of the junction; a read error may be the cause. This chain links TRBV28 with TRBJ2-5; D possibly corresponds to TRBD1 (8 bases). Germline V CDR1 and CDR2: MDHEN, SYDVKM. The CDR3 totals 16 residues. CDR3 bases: TGTGCCAGCAGGCGGGGGACAGGCCTTCTGGAAGAGATCCAGTACTTC. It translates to CASRRGTGLLEEIQYF.